This TCR beta chain was documented in a study of T-cell memory formation after mild COVID-19. The ends were cut back, 5 bases at V and 6 bases at J, with 16 bases in the middle. This CDR3 is 14 amino acids long. Germline V lookup: CDR1 MGHDK, CDR2 SYGVNS. Study-wide points: CM and EM subsets held most contracting CD4+ clones; EMRA held CD8+ ones. Clones shrinking from day 15 to 85 showed even CD4/CD8 mixes; later expanders tilted CD4+.

TCRdb ran MiXCR on the 5' RACE reads and lists one entry per CDR3 protein. The sample includes around 450,000 distinct CDR3 sequences, approximately 24% of them seen just once. For this clonotype: The antigen remains undetermined.

The sequence came from an adult woman who had mild COVID-19 (a few samples of this study predate the infection). Cell type and time point are not known. Sequenced material: PBMCs or a T cell subset sorted from them (not recorded which). The V and J genes are TRBV25-1 and TRBJ1-2; D is unclear. The CDR3 DNA sequence: TGTGCCAGCAGTCCTGAGGGCCATGGCAATGGCTACACCTTC. It specifies CASSPEGHGNGYTF.